This TCR beta chain is from a study of T cells after yellow fever vaccination. Background on the study: Preparation used SMART-Seq v4 Ultra Low Input for the low-cell-number fractions. Study-level findings and limits: There was a possibility that FACS-sorted repertoires contained abundant clonotypes contaminating from the bulk population.

The V and J ends lost 0 bases and 4 bases respectively, with 13 bases between them. The CDR3 contains 16 residues. Per germline, CDR1 MGHRA and CDR2 YSYEKL. As concerns this clonotype: The antigen remains undetermined.

TCRdb fed the 5' RACE reads into MiXCR, producing one record per CDR3 protein. The sample holds about 74,000 distinct CDR3 sequences, approximately 6.5% seen once. The chain employs TRBV4-1 and TRBJ1-5, with D possibly matching TRBD1 (5 bases). The sample consisted of CD8+ T cells sorted from PBMCs, taken 5 to 6 days after the first yellow fever vaccination. This sequence originates from a man between 18 and 29 years old who received the YFV17D yellow fever vaccine. CDR3 DNA: TGCGCCAGCAGCCAAGAATCCGACAGCCGGAATCAGCCCCAGCATTTT. Translating gives CASSQESDSRNQPQHF.